The next 4 T cell receptor beta chains were all read from a single sample in a study of immune characterization of retroperitoneal liposarcoma. One entry per CDR3 protein, called by TCRdb with MiXCR from the PCR reads. The sample includes about 10,000 distinct CDR3 sequences, less than 30% of them seen just once. The material sequenced was blood. These receptors all stem from a male donor with retroperitoneal liposarcoma.

The chain couples TRBV12-3 or TRBV12-4 to TRBJ1-1; 7 nucleotides line up with TRBD1. There are 14 residues in the CDR3. V lost 6 bases, J lost 5 bases, and 9 bases stayed unmatched. CDR3 sequence reads: CASRPDREGTEAFF. The CDR3, as DNA: TGTGCCAGCAGACCCGACAGGGAAGGTACTGAAGCTTTCTTT.

This clonotype appeared a few times. The CDR3 spells CASSEAEADGEKLFF. CDR3 in DNA: TGTGCCAGCAGTGAAGCAGAAGCAGATGGGGAAAAACTGTTTTTT. The rearrangement uses TRBV6-1 and TRBJ1-4; D remains unclear. The CDR3 covers 15 residues. Germline V gives CDR1 MNHNS, CDR2 SASEGT. V was pared by 0 bases and J by 8 bases, with 13 bases between.

In this sample, this clonotype turned up a few times. The CDR3 sequence: CASSTLGLRHHTPHQPQHF. The CDR3, as DNA: TGTGCCAGCAGCACTCTGGGCCTGAGGCATCACACGCCGCATCAGCCCCAGCATTTT. The V call is TRBV12-3 or TRBV12-4, the J call TRBJ1-5; D gene unclear. The ends were cut back, 6 bases at V and 5 bases at J, with 29 bases in the middle. The CDR3 covers 19 residues.

The chain combines TRBV6-4 with TRBJ2-1; 14 bases are shared with TRBD2. The end of the DNA is better explained by TRBJ2-7, so the J call may be wrong. Germline loops: CDR1 MRHNA, CDR2 SNTAGT. The CDR3 runs 19 residues. Here the CDR3 reads CASSGGPSTSGGAEDEQYV. The DNA for the CDR3 is TGTGCCAGCAGTGGGGGCCCTTCGACTAGCGGGGGGGCGGAAGACGAGCAGTACGTC.